The clone carrying this T cell receptor beta chain came up a few times. Its antigen is unidentified. This sample is drawn from a study of PD-1 blockade in classical Hodgkin lymphoma. Study-level information: Nivolumab dosed at 3 mg/kg went to patients intravenously every 2 weeks. Study observations and caveats: Relapsed/refractory patients reportedly had the lowest baseline TCR diversity, below newly diagnosed patients, who were below healthy donors.

Germline V gene data show CDR1 as MNHEY and CDR2 as SMNVEV (reference sequence). The CDR3 is 13 residues long. V was trimmed by 6 bases and J by 6 bases, leaving 14 bases between them. Here immunoSEQ multiplex PCR was the method, and the copy in TCRdb shows in-frame clones only, minus some. The sample consists of about 35,000 clones, around 90% of them appearing once. Each patient relapsed following autologous stem cell transplantation, and prior brentuximab vedotin exposure differed. Isolation of CD4+ T cells from thawed PBMCs was performed by magnetic negative selection. The V call is TRBV27, the J call TRBJ1-2; the D is unclear. The receptor's source is a human donor with classical Hodgkin lymphoma. The source was CD4+ T cells from blood, collected at baseline. Here the CDR3 reads CASSLRREDGYTF. Here the CDR3 DNA reads TGTGCCAGCAGCTTAAGACGGGAGGATGGCTACACCTTC.